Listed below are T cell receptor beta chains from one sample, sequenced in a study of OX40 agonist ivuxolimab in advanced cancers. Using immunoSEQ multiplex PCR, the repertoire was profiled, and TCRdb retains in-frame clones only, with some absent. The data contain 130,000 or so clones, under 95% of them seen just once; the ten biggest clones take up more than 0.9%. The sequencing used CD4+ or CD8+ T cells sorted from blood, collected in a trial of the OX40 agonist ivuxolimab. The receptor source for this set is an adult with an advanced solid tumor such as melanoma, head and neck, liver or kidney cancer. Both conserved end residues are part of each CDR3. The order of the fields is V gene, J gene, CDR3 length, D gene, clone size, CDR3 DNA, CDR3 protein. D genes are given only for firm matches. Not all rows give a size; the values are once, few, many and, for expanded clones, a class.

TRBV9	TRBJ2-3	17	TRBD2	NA	TGTGCCAGCAGCGTATTGGGACTAGCGGTTAGCACAGATACGCAGTATTTT	CASSVLGLAVSTDTQYF
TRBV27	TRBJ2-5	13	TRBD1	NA	TGTGCCAGCAGGAGGGACAGCCAAGAGACCCAGTACTTC	CASRRDSQETQYF
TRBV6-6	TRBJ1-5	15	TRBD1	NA	TGTGCCAGCAGTCTTAGAACAGGGGACCTTCAGCCCCAGCATTTT	CASSLRTGDLQPQHF
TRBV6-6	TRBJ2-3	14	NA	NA	TGTGCCAGCAGCCAGACTCTAATCATAGATACGCAGTATTTT	CASSQTLIIDTQYF
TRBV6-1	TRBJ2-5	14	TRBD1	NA	TGTGCCAGCACCTGGGACAGGGGGGAAGAGACCCAGTACTTC	CASTWDRGEETQYF
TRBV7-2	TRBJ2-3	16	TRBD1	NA	TGTGCCAGCAGTCGGTGGACAGGGGTTCCCACAGATACGCAGTATTTT	CASSRWTGVPTDTQYF
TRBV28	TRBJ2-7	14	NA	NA	TGTGCCAGCAGTTTAGCGGGTTTAACCTACGAGCAGTACTTC	CASSLAGLTYEQYF
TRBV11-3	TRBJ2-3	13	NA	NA	TGTGCCAGCAGCCCCATTGGGTCAGATACGCAGTATTTT	CASSPIGSDTQYF
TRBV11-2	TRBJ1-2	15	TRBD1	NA	TGTGCCAGCAGCTTCACAGGATCAGGGGGCTATGGCTACACCTTC	CASSFTGSGGYGYTF
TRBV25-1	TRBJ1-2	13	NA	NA	TGTGCCAGCAGTGACGGGGTTGGGGATGGCTACACCTTC	CASSDGVGDGYTF
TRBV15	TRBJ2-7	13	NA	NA	TGTGCCACCAGCAGAGATAAACAGTACGAGCAGTACTTC	CATSRDKQYEQYF
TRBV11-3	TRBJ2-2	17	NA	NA	TGTGCCAGCAGCTTAGTGGCTGGGGCCATGAACACCGGGGAGCTGTTTTTT	CASSLVAGAMNTGELFF
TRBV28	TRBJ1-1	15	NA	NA	TGTGCCAGCAGGTCCCTTCGGGGGGCGAACACTGAAGCTTTCTTT	CASRSLRGANTEAFF
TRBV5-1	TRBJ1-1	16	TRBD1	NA	TGCGCCAGCAGCTTGGGCGGGACAGGGGGTAGGACTGAAGCTTTCTTT	CASSLGGTGGRTEAFF
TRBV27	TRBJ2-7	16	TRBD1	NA	TGTGCCAGCAGTTTATTGAACAGGGGAACCCACTACGAGCAGTACTTC	CASSLLNRGTHYEQYF
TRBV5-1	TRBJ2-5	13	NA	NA	TGCGCCAGCAGGCGGGACTTCCAAGAGACCCAGTACTTC	CASRRDFQETQYF
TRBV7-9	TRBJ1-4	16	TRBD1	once	TGTGCCAGCAGCTTGGACAGGGGCCCTCCTAATGAAAAACTGTTTTTT	CASSLDRGPPNEKLFF
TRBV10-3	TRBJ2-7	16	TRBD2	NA	TGTGCCATCAGTGGGAAGACGGGCCTGGGGGGGAACGAGCAGTACTTC	CAISGKTGLGGNEQYF
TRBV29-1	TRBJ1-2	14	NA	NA	TGCAGCGTTGTTGCAGGGGCCCGACCCTATGGCTACACCTTC	CSVVAGARPYGYTF
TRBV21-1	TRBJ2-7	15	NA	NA	TGTGCCAGCACCAAATGGGAGCACAGGACCTACGAGCAGTACTTC	CASTKWEHRTYEQYF
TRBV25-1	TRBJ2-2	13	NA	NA	TGTGCCAGCAGTGCCACCAACACCGGGGAGCTGTTTTTT	CASSATNTGELFF
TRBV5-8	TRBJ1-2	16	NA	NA	TGTGCCAGCAGCTTCGCCGGGACCCTTACTAACTATGGCTACACCTTC	CASSFAGTLTNYGYTF
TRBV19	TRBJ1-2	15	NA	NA	TGTGCCAGTAGTCCTCGAGGGCAGGGGAATGGTGGCTACACCTTC	CASSPRGQGNGGYTF
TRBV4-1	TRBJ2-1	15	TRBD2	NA	TGCGCCAGCAGCCTCGGACTAGCGGCTTACAATGAGCAGTTCTTC	CASSLGLAAYNEQFF
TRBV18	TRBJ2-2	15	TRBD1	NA	TGTGCCAGCTCACCCGACAGGGGTCGGGCCGGGGAGCTGTTTTTT	CASSPDRGRAGELFF
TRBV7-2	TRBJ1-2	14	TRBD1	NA	TGTGCCAGCAGCCTCGCGGACAGGGCGGGCGGCTACACCTTC	CASSLADRAGGYTF
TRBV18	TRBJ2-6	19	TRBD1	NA	TGTGCCAGCTCACCCTCAGGACAGGCTTCAAGCTCTGGGGCCAACGTCCTGACTTTC	CASSPSGQASSSGANVLTF
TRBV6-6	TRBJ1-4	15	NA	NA	TGTGCCAGCAGTTACGTCTCAGGGAACGGGGAAAAACTGTTTTTT	CASSYVSGNGEKLFF
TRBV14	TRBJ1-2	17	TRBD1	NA	TGTGCCAGCAGCCAAGCCCCAGGGGGCGGACCAGGCTATGGCTACACCTTC	CASSQAPGGGPGYGYTF
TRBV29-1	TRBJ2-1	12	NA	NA	TGCAGCGTTCGGGACTTCGGCAATGAGCAGTTCTTC	CSVRDFGNEQFF
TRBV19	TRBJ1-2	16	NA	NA	TGTGCCAGTAGTATCGTTGGGGGCAGGGGAAGAAATGGCTACACCTTC	CASSIVGGRGRNGYTF
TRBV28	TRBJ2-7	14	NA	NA	TGTGCCAGCTTCCCCGGAGGGAGCTCCTACGAGCAGTACTTC	CASFPGGSSYEQYF
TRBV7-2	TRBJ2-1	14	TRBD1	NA	TGTGCCAGCAGCCCTCCCAGGGGGCTCAATGAGCAGTTCTTC	CASSPPRGLNEQFF
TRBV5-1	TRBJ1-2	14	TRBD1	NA	TGCGCCAGCAGCTTGGACAGGGGTTCTGATGGCTACACCTTC	CASSLDRGSDGYTF
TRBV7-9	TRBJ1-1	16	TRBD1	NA	TGTGCCAGCAGCTCATACCTCTTCAGGGGGGCCTCTGAAGCTTTCTTT	CASSSYLFRGASEAFF
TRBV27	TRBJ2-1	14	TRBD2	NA	TGTGCCAGCAGTTTAAGCGGGAGCCGGGGTGAGCAGTTCTTC	CASSLSGSRGEQFF
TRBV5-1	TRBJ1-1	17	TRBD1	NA	TGCGCCAGCAGCTTGGGCGGGGCAGGGGGGATTAGGACTGAAGCTTTCTTT	CASSLGGAGGIRTEAFF
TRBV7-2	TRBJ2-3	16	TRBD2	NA	TGTGCCAGCAGCCCAGGACTAGCCAAGAGGACAGATACGCAGTATTTT	CASSPGLAKRTDTQYF
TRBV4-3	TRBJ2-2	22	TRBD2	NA	TGCGCCAGCAGCCCACGAGGGTACAGTAAACTAGCGGGAGGGCTGAACACCGGGGAGCTGTTTTTT	CASSPRGYSKLAGGLNTGELFF
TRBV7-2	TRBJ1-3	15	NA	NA	TGTGCCAGCAGCTTCGCTCCTTACTCTGGAAACACCATATATTTT	CASSFAPYSGNTIYF
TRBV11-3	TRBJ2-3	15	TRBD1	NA	TGTGCCAGCAGCGGCGGGACAGGGGGCGCGGATACGCAGTATTTT	CASSGGTGGADTQYF
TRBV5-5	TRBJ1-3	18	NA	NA	TGTGCCAGCAGCTTGGAAGGGGGAACTGCGCCCTCTGGAAACACCATATATTTT	CASSLEGGTAPSGNTIYF
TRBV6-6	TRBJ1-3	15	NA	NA	TGTGCCAGCAGCTACCCAGGGAACTCTGGAAACACCATATATTTT	CASSYPGNSGNTIYF
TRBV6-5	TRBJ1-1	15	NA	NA	TGTGCCAGCAGCCTCCGGGTGGGCATGAACACTGAAGCTTTCTTT	CASSLRVGMNTEAFF
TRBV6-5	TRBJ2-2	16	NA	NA	TGTGCCAGCAGTTACTCGGGTAGCGCCAACACCGGGGAGCTGTTTTTT	CASSYSGSANTGELFF
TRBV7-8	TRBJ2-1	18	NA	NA	TGTGCCAGCAGCTTATTCCGGGCAAGTGGGAGCTCCTACAATGAGCAGTTCTTC	CASSLFRASGSSYNEQFF
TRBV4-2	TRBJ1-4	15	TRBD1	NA	TGTGCCAGCAGCCCTATGACAGGGGGCACTGAAAAACTGTTTTTT	CASSPMTGGTEKLFF
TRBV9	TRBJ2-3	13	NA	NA	TGTGCCAGCAGGGGGGGAAACACAGATACGCAGTATTTT	CASRGGNTDTQYF